The T cell receptor (beta chain) under discussion was sequenced for a study of naive and memory T cell subsets. A word on this clonotype: What it binds is not known.

After removal of 4 bases from V and 5 bases from J, the junction contained 9 bases not matched to a gene. Germline V CDR1 and CDR2: SGHDN, FVKESK. CDR3 length equals 15 residues. Study-level points and caveats: Naive and memory repertoire findings lacked a ground truth for validation. Naive repertoires, especially CD8, held a few larger clonotypes, possibly memory cells re-expressing CD45RA.

Two oligonucleotides, mixed equimolar, formed the beta constant-region primer covering TRBC1 and TRBC2. Four rounds of PCR amplified the ligated cDNA using nested alpha and beta constant-region primers plus SP2. The cDNA 3' end received a ligated single-stranded oligonucleotide carrying the SP2 primer and a 12-nucleotide UMI. TCRdb used MiXCR to reprocess the UMI-ligation and nested PCR reads, holding one entry per CDR3 protein. Counted here are roughly 99,000 distinct CDR3 sequences, 11% occurring once; the ten biggest clones make up more than 0.11%. The clonotype originates from a human donor in good health. The chain joins TRBV14 to TRBJ2-7; 9 nucleotides match TRBD1. Sequencing was done on a sample of naive CD4+ T cells from blood. CDR3 sequence reads: CASSRFMDRGNEQYF. The CDR3 DNA is TGTGCCAGCAGCCGATTCATGGACAGGGGAAACGAGCAGTACTTC.